The clone carrying this TCR beta chain was recorded at least ten times. Its antigen is unidentified. CDR1 and CDR2 (germline): KGHDR, SFDVKD. V lost 7 bases and J lost 5; bases outside the gene matches: 2. This CDR3 has 13 amino acids. The data stem from a study of post-analysis software for immune sequencing data. The study's findings and limits: When patients were compared with controls, a handful of TRBV segments were more frequent, TRBV5-6, TRBV5-1 and TRBV20-1 among them.

Unique-molecular-identifier-tagged TCR beta cDNA libraries were used. TCRdb fed the PCR reads into MiXCR, producing one record per CDR3 protein. The sample has roughly 540,000 distinct CDR3 sequences; around a third are singletons. This sequence joins TRBV24-1 and TRBJ2-5; TRBD2 matches at 11 bases. This receptor was obtained from a girl aged 2-17 years with multiple sclerosis. Sequenced: blood. The CDR3, as DNA: TGTGCCACCAGGGGACTAGCGGCGGAGACCCAGTACTTC. This encodes CATRGLAAETQYF.